Below, 23 T cell receptor beta chains from the same sample are listed, as sequenced in a study of T cell changes during pregnancy in multiple sclerosis. Repertoires were generated with immunoSEQ multiplex PCR, while TCRdb's copy carries only in-frame clones and drops some. This repertoire shows about 47,000 clones, about 92% found once; its top ten account for roughly 0.92%. This sample comprised peripheral blood, obtained after pregnancy. Receptor source: a female donor with multiple sclerosis, enrolled in a pregnancy study.

CDR3 protein: CAISESTGEVETQYF. The CDR3 nucleotides read TGTGCCATCAGTGAGTCGACAGGGGAGGTAGAGACCCAGTACTTC. The chain couples TRBV10-3 to TRBJ2-5; the match to TRBD1 covers 8 bases. The CDR3 totals 15 residues. V was clipped by 0 bases and J by 4 bases; unmatched bases: 4. Germline CDR1 is ENHRY and CDR2 is SYGVKD.

The CDR3 sequence: CASSADRFNSPLHF. The CDR3 nucleotides read TGTGCCAGCTCGGCCGACAGATTTAATTCACCCCTCCACTTT. The rearrangement links TRBV6-1 to TRBJ1-6, with a weak D call TRBD1 (5 bases). Trimming removed 8 bases at V and 6 bases at J, with 14 bases between. There are 14 residues in the CDR3. Germline CDR1 MNHNS, CDR2 SASEGT.

The CDR3 nucleotides are TGTGCCAGCAGCTTAGGTTCCGGTAATAGCGGCTACTACGAGCAGTACTTC. Translating gives CASSLGSGNSGYYEQYF. V is TRBV7-6 and J is TRBJ2-7; possibly TRBD2 for D (6 bases). CDR1 SGHVS and CDR2 FNYEAQ come from the germline V gene. CDR3 length: 17 residues. Trimming pared 1 base from V and 3 bases from J, leaving 19 bases between.

The V call is TRBV29-1, the J call TRBJ1-1, with D possibly being TRBD1 (6 bases). CDR3 size: 13 residues. The germline gives CDR1 SQVTM, CDR2 ANQGSEA. The V and J ends lost 3 bases and 4 bases respectively, with 12 bases between them. Here the CDR3 reads CSVDQGSGTEAFF. As DNA, the CDR3 is TGCAGCGTTGACCAGGGGTCGGGCACTGAAGCTTTCTTT. The full variable domain, rest sourced from reference TRBV29-1 and TRBJ1-1, is SAVISQKPSRDICQRGTSLTIQCQVDSQVTMMFWYRQQPGQSLTLIATANQGSEATYESGFVIDKFPISRPNLTFSTLTVSNMSPEDSSIYLCSVDQGSGTEAFFGQGTRLTVV.

This sequence joins TRBV6-6 and TRBJ1-2; TRBD1 might be the D (6 bases). The V gene's germline CDR1 is MNHNY and CDR2 SVGAGI (reference sequence). This CDR3 has 12 residues. The V gene lost 7 bases and the J gene lost 5 bases, with 11 bases spanning the gap. The chain's CDR3 is CASNGQPYGYTF. Written as DNA, the CDR3 is TGTGCCAGCAACGGACAGCCGTATGGCTACACCTTC.

This clone was found once. The J gene is TRBJ2-3, the V gene TRBV5-4; TRBD2 agrees at 8 bases. CDR3 size: 16 residues. V trimming: 6 bases; J trimming: 2 bases; junction bases outside the gene matches: 11. CDR1 and CDR2 from the germline V gene are SGHNT and YYREEE (reference sequence). The CDR3 here is CASTTRAGGYTDTQYF. The CDR3 coding sequence is TGTGCCAGCACTACCCGTGCGGGGGGATACACAGATACGCAGTATTTT.

CDR3 sequence reads: CASSPGGTGWHQPQHF. CDR3 DNA: TGCGCCAGCAGCCCCGGTGGGACAGGGTGGCATCAGCCCCAGCATTTT. This chain connects TRBV5-1 to TRBJ1-5, with 9 bases that match TRBD1. The CDR3 is made up of 16 amino acids. The V and J ends lost 4 bases and 5 bases, in that order; junction bases with no gene match: 10. CDR1 is SGHRS and CDR2 is YFSETQ in the germline V gene. Looking up the rest from reference TRBV5-1 and TRBJ1-5 gives the full variable domain: KAGVTQTPRYLIKTRGQQVTLSCSPISGHRSVSWYQQTPGQGLQFLFEYFSETQRNKGNFPGRFSGRQFSNSRSEMNVSTLELGDSALYLCASSPGGTGWHQPQHFGDGTRLSIL.

The chain has TRBV11-2 and TRBJ1-2, with 8 bases matching TRBD1. This CDR3 is built from 16 residues. CDR1 is SGHAT, CDR2 FQNNGV, per germline. After removal of 0 bases from V and 4 bases from J, the junction contained 7 bases not matched to a gene. The CDR3 nucleotides read TGTGCCAGCAGCTTAGAGACACAGGGGGGGCCCTATGGCTACACCTTC. This encodes CASSLETQGGPYGYTF.

The gene calls are TRBV9 and TRBJ2-1, with 10 bases aligning to TRBD2. J lost 4 bases, V lost 0 bases, and 7 bases had no gene match. Germline V gene sequence: CDR1 SGDLS, CDR2 YYNGEE. The CDR3 consists of 17 residues. Written as DNA, the CDR3 is TGTGCCAGCAGCGTAGCTTACACTAGCGGGGTTTACAATGAGCAGTTCTTC. Translating it yields CASSVAYTSGVYNEQFF.

The chain recombines TRBV29-1 with TRBJ1-2, with D possibly being TRBD1 (5 bases). The V gene's germline CDR1 is SQVTM and CDR2 ANQGSEA. Trimming removed 6 bases at V and 8 bases at J, with 19 bases between. CDR3 length: 13 amino acids. Here the CDR3 reads CSVLFPGGSGYTF. As DNA, the CDR3 is TGCAGCGTCTTATTCCCGGGGGGGAGCGGCTACACCTTC.

This chain connects TRBV7-2 to TRBJ2-4; D perhaps matches TRBD2 (7 bases). Germline CDR1 reads SGHTA; CDR2 reads FQGNSA. The CDR3 has 14 residues. Between the trimmed V and J ends, which lost 5 bases and 7 bases, there was a span of 15 bases. The CDR3 sequence: CASSRGRGPNIQYF. CDR3 bases: TGTGCCAGCAGCCGAGGGCGGGGGCCGAACATTCAGTACTTC.

The V and J genes are TRBV9 and TRBJ1-2, with 7 bases matching TRBD1. Germline lookup yields CDR1 SGDLS and CDR2 YYNGEE. The ends lost 5 bases at V and 8 bases at J; junction bases unmatched: 15. This CDR3 is built from 15 residues. Here the CDR3 reads CASRTEGGRAGGYTF. Here the CDR3 DNA reads TGTGCCAGCAGGACAGAAGGGGGCCGGGCAGGGGGCTACACCTTC.

This clone was observed a few times. The rearrangement links TRBV4-2 to TRBJ1-1; D remains ambiguous. This CDR3 has 14 amino acids. CDR1 is LGHNA, CDR2 YNFKEQ, per germline. The V end lost 1 base, the J end lost 6 bases, and 12 bases lay between the germline ends. The CDR3 DNA follows: TGTGCCAGCAGCCAAGGCCACAGCAGAGCTGAAGCTTTCTTT. This sequence encodes CASSQGHSRAEAFF.

This rearrangement joins TRBV7-8 to TRBJ1-2, with a weak D call TRBD1 (5 bases). Trimming took off 6 bases at V and 6 bases at J, with 14 bases between the two ends. The CDR3 runs 13 residues. Germline-derived CDR1 and CDR2 are SGHVS and FQNEAQ. The DNA of the CDR3 is TGTGCCAGCAGGCAGGGCTCCCCAGATGGCTACACCTTC. This sequence encodes CASRQGSPDGYTF.

The gene calls are TRBV11-2 and TRBJ2-5, with D possibly being TRBD2 (6 bases). V dropped 5 bases and J dropped 3 bases, with 10 bases sitting between them. The CDR3 length is 13 residues. Germline CDR1 is SGHAT and CDR2 is FQNNGV. CDR3 residues: CASSPGGEETQYF. CDR3 coding DNA: TGTGCCAGCAGCCCGGGCGGGGAAGAGACCCAGTACTTC.

The chain carries TRBV5-4 and TRBJ2-1; 8 bases align to TRBD2. V gave up 3 bases and J gave up 0 bases; unmatched junction bases: 2. The CDR3 consists of 15 residues. Germline CDR1 reads SGHNT; CDR2 reads YYREEE (reference sequence). CDR3 nucleotide sequence: TGTGCCAGCAGCTCCACTAGCGGCTCCTACAATGAGCAGTTCTTC. Translated, it gives CASSSTSGSYNEQFF.

CDR3 loop: CASSVGNPPNEQFF. The CDR3 DNA follows: TGCGCCAGCAGCGTCGGGAACCCTCCGAATGAGCAGTTCTTC. The rearrangement links TRBV5-1 to TRBJ2-1; D possibly corresponds to TRBD2 (5 bases). Trimming removed 4 bases at V and 7 bases at J, with 15 bases between. Germline V CDR1 and CDR2: SGHRS, YFSETQ. This CDR3 comprises 14 residues. Complete variable domain (other parts from reference TRBV5-1 and TRBJ2-1): KAGVTQTPRYLIKTRGQQVTLSCSPISGHRSVSWYQQTPGQGLQFLFEYFSETQRNKGNFPGRFSGRQFSNSRSEMNVSTLELGDSALYLCASSVGNPPNEQFFGPGTRLTVL.

The genes are TRBV18 and TRBJ2-2; 11 bases match TRBD1. After removal of 3 bases from V and 6 bases from J, the junction contained 0 bases not matched to a gene. The length of the CDR3 is 14 residues. Germline lookup yields CDR1 KGHSH and CDR2 LQKENI. CDR3 bases: TGTGCCAGCTCACCGGACAGGGGGCCCGGGGAGCTGTTTTTT. Encoded protein: CASSPDRGPGELFF.

For the CDR3, the DNA is TGTGCCAGCAGCCTAGGACAGGGGCACACCGGGGAGCTGTTTTTT. It is translated as CASSLGQGHTGELFF. The rearrangement uses TRBV7-9 and TRBJ2-2, with 9 bases that match TRBD1. This CDR3 is built from 15 residues. CDR1 is SEHNR and CDR2 is FQNEAQ in the germline V gene (reference sequence). V lost 5 bases to trimming and J lost 3 bases; unmatched junction nucleotides: 4.

The chain recombines TRBV6-1 with TRBJ2-3, with 9 nucleotides matching TRBD1. This CDR3 contains 15 residues. CDR1 is MNHNS, CDR2 SASEGT, per germline. J was trimmed by 6 bases and V by 4 bases; bases with no gene match: 8. The CDR3 region is CASSGMGQGFDTQYF. The CDR3 coding sequence is TGTGCCAGCAGTGGTATGGGACAGGGCTTCGATACGCAGTATTTT.

This chain uses TRBV6-5 with TRBJ2-5; no reliable D call. Between the trimmed V and J ends, which lost 5 bases and 2 bases, there was a span of 12 bases. This CDR3 is 14 amino acids long. The germline CDR1 and CDR2 sequences are MNHEY and SVGAGI. The CDR3 DNA sequence: TGTGCCAGCAGTAGCCGGGTTTGGCAAGAGACCCAGTACTTC. It specifies CASSSRVWQETQYF.

The chain couples TRBV6-5 to TRBJ2-7; TRBD2 might be the D (6 bases). Germline V gene lookup returns CDR1 MNHEY and CDR2 SVGAGI. Trimming took off 8 bases at V and 0 bases at J, with 11 bases between the two ends. This CDR3 has 13 amino acids. The CDR3 reads CASRDFSSYEQYF. CDR3 coding DNA: TGTGCCAGCCGGGACTTCAGCTCCTACGAGCAGTACTTC.

The J gene is TRBJ1-6, the V gene TRBV6-4; D unresolved. The germline gives CDR1 MRHNA, CDR2 SNTAGT. V shed 7 bases and J shed 11 bases, with 9 bases lying between them. CDR3 size: 11 residues. CDR3 region: CASIVYPPLHF. For the CDR3, the DNA is TGTGCCAGCATCGTGTATCCACCCCTCCACTTT.